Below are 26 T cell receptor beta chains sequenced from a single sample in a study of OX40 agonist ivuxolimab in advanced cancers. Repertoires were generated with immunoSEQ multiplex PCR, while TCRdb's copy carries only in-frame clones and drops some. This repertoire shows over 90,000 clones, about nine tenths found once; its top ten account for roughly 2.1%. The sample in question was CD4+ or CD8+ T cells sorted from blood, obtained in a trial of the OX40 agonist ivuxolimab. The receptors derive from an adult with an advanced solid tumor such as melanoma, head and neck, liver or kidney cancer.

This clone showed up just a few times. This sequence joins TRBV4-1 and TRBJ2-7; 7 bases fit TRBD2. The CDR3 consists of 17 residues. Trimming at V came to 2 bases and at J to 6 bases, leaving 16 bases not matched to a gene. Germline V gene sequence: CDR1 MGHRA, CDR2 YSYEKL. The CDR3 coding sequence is TGCGCCAGCAGCCAACAGCCTAGCGGCGGTGGGTCATTCGAGCAGTACTTC. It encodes CASSQQPSGGGSFEQYF.

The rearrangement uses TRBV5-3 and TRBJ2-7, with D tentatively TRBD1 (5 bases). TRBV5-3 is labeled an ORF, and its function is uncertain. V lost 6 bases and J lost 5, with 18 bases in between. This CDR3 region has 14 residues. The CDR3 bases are TGTGCCAGAACCGATTCGGACATAATCCACGAGCAGTACTTC. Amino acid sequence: CARTDSDIIHEQYF.

The CDR3 DNA reads TGCGCCAGCAGCCAAGAAGCCCGTTGGGCCCAGCATTTT. Residues: CASSQEARWAQHF. The chain is built from TRBV4-1 and TRBJ1-5; D remains ambiguous. The CDR3 runs 13 residues. V lost 0 bases and J lost 11, with 11 bases in between. Germline-derived CDR1 and CDR2 are MGHRA and YSYEKL.

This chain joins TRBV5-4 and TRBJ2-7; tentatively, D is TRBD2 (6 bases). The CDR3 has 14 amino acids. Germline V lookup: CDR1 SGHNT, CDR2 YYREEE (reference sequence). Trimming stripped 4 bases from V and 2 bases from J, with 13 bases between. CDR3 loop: CASSNRRGPYEQYF. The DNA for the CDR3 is TGTGCCAGCAGCAATCGGAGGGGACCCTACGAGCAGTACTTC.

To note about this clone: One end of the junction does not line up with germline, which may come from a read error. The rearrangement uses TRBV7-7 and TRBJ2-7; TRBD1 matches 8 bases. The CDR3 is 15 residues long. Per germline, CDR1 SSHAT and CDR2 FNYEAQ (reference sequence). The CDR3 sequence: CASSLRQGPPYEQYF. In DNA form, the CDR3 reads TGTGCTAGCAGCTTAAGACAGGGGCCGCCCTACGAGCAGTACTTC.

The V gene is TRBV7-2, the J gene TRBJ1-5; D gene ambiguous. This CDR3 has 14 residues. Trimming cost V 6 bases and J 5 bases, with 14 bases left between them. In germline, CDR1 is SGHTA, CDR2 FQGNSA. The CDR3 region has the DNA TGTGCCAGCAGTTCGGGCCCCCTGCATCAGCCCCAGCATTTT. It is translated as CASSSGPLHQPQHF.

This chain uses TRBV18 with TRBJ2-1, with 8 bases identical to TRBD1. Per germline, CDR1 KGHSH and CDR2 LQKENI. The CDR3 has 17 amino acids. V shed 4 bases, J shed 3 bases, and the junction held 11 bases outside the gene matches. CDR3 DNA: TGTGCCAGCTCACTGGACAGGGTTTTATGGGACTACAATGAGCAGTTCTTC. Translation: CASSLDRVLWDYNEQFF. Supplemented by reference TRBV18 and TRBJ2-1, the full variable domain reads NAGVMQNPRHLVRRRGQEARLRCSPMKGHSHVYWYRQLPEEGLKFMVYLQKENIIDESGMPKERFSAEFPKEGPSILRIQQVVRGDSAAYFCASSLDRVLWDYNEQFFGPGTRLTVL.

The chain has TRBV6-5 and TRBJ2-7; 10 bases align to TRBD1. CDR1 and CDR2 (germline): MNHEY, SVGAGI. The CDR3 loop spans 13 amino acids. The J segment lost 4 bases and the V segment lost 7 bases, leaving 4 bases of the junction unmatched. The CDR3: CASKRDRGYEQYF. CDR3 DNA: TGTGCCAGCAAGCGGGACAGGGGATACGAGCAGTACTTC.

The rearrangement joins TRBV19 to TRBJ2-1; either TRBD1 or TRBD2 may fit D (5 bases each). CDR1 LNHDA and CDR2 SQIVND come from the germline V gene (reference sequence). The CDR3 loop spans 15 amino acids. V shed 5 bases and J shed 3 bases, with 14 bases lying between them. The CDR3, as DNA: TGTGCCAGTAGTCGGGGACCGTCGAGCTACAATGAGCAGTTCTTC. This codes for CASSRGPSSYNEQFF.

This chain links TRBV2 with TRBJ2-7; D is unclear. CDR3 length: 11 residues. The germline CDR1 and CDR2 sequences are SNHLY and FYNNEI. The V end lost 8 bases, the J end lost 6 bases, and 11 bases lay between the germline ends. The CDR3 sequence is CASSQLIEQYF. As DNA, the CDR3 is TGTGCCAGCTCCCAGTTGATCGAGCAGTACTTC.

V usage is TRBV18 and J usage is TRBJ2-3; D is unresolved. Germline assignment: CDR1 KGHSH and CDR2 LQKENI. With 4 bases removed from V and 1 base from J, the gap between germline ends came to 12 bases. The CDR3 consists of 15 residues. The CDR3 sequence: CASSRDLPGTDTQYF. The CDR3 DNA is TGTGCCAGCTCACGGGATCTACCCGGCACAGATACGCAGTATTTT.

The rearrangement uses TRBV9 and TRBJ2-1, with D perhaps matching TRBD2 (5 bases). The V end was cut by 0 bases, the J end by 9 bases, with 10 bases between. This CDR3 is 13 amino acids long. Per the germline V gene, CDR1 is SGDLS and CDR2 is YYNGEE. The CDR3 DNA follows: TGTGCCAGCAGCGTAGACTTAGAGGGTGAGCAGTTCTTC. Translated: CASSVDLEGEQFF.

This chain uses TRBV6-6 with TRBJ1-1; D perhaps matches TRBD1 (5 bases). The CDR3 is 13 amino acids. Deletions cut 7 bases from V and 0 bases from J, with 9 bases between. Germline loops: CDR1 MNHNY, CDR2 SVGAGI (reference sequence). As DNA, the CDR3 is TGTGCCAGCACTGGGACGTTGAACACTGAAGCTTTCTTT. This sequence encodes CASTGTLNTEAFF.

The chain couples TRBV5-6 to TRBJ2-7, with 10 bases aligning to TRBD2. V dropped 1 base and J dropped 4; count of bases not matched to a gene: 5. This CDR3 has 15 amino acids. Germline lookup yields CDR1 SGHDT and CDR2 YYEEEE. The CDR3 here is CASSLSPSGSYEQYF. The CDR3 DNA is TGTGCCAGCAGCTTGTCTCCTAGCGGGAGTTACGAGCAGTACTTC.

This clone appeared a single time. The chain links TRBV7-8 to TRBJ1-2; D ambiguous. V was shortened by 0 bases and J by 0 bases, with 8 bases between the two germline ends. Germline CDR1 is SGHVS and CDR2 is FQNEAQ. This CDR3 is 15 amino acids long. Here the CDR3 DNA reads TGTGCCAGCAGCTTAGCTTTTCCAGCTAACTATGGCTACACCTTC. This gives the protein CASSLAFPANYGYTF.

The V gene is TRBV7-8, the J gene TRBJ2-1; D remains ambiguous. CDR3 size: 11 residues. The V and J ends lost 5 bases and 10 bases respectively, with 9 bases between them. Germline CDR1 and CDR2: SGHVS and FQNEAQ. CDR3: CASSRLREQFF. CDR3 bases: TGTGCCAGCAGCCGTTTAAGGGAGCAGTTCTTC.

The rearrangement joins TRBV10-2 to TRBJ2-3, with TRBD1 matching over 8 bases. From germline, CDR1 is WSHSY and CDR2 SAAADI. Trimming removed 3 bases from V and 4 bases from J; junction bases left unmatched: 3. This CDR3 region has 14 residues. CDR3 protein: CASSDGQGADTQYF. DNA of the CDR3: TGCGCCAGCAGTGACGGACAGGGTGCAGATACGCAGTATTTT.

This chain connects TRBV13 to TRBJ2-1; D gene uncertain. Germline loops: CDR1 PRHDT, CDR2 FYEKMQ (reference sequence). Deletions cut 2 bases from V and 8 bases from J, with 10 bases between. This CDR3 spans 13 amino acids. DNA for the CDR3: TGTGCCAGCAGCTTATCGGGTCCCTATGAGCAGTTCTTC. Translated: CASSLSGPYEQFF.

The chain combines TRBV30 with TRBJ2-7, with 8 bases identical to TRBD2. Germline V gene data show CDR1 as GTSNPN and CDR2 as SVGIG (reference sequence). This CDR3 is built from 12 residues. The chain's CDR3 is CAGSGSSYEQYF. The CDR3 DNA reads TGTGCGGGGAGCGGGAGTTCCTACGAGCAGTACTTC.

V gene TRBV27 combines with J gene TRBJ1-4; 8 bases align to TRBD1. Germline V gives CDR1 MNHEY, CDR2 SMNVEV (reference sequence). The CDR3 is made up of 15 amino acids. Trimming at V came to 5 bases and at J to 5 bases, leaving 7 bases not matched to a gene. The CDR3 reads CASSPRTGWNEKLFF. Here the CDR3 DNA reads TGTGCCAGCAGTCCAAGGACAGGGTGGAATGAAAAACTGTTTTTT. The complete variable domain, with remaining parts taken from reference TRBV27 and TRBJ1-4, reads EAQVTQNPRYLITVTGKKLTVTCSQNMNHEYMSWYRQDPGLGLRQIYYSMNVEVTDKGDVPEGYKVSRKEKRNFPLILESPSPNQTSLYFCASSPRTGWNEKLFFGSGTQLSVL.

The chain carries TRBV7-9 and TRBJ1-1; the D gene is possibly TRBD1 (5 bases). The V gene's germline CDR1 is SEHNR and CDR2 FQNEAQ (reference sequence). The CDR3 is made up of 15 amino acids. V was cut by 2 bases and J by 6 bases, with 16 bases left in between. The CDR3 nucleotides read TGTGCCAGCAGCTTAACGGGCAACACAGGCTCTGAAGCTTTCTTT. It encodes CASSLTGNTGSEAFF.

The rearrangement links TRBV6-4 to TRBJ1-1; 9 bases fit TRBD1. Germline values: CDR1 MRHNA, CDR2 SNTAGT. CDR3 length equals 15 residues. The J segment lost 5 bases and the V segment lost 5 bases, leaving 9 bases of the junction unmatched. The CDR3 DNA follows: TGTGCCAGCAGTCCGGACAGGGGAGGACAGACTGAAGCTTTCTTT. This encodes CASSPDRGGQTEAFF.

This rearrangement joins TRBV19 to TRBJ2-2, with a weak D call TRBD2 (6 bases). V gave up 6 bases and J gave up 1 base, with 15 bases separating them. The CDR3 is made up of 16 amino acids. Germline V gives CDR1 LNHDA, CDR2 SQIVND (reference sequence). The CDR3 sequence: CASRPLSGMNTGELFF. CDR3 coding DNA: TGTGCCAGTAGGCCCCTTAGCGGAATGAACACCGGGGAGCTGTTTTTT.

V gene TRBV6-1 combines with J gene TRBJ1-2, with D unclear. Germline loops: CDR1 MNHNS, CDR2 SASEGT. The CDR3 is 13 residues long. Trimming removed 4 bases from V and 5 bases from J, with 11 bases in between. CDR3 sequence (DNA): TGTGCCAGCAGTGTAGACCGCTTATATGGCTACACCTTC. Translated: CASSVDRLYGYTF.

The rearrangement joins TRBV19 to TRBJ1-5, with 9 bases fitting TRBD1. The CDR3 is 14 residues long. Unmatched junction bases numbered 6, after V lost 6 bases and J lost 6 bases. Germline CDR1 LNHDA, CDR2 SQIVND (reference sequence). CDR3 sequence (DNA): TGTGCCAGTAGCGGGACAGGGAAGGGTCAGCCCCAGCATTTT. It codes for CASSGTGKGQPQHF. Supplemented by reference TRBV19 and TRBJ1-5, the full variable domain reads DGGITQSPKYLFRKEGQNVTLSCEQNLNHDAMYWYRQDPGQGLRLIYYSQIVNDFQKGDIAEGYSVSREKKESFPLTVTSAQKNPTAFYLCASSGTGKGQPQHFGDGTRLSIL.

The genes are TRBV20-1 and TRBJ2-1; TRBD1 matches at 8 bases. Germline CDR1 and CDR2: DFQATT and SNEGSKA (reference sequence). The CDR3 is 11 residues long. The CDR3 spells CSKDRDNEQFF. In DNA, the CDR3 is TGCAGCAAGGACAGGGACAATGAGCAGTTCTTC.